This T cell receptor (beta chain) was recovered during a study of OX40 agonist ivuxolimab in advanced cancers. Across the whole study: Partial responses were achieved by three patients, one with hepatocellular carcinoma and two with cutaneous melanoma.

People who had autoimmune disease history or systemic immunosuppression were excluded. Assay used: immunoSEQ multiplex PCR; TCRdb lists only in-frame clones, some missing. The sample records tens of thousands of clones, roughly 90% being singletons. The CDR3 consists of 14 residues. V was pared by 6 bases and J by 4 bases, with 3 bases of the junction left unmatched. Germline CDR1 is SNHLY and CDR2 is FYNNEI. This specimen consisted of CD4+ or CD8+ T cells sorted from blood, obtained in a trial of the OX40 agonist ivuxolimab. V and J are TRBV2 and TRBJ1-1; 12 nucleotides align to TRBD1. The source of this sequence is an adult with an advanced solid tumor such as melanoma, head and neck, liver or kidney cancer. This chain's CDR3 is CASRGTGGITEAFF. The CDR3 coding sequence is TGTGCCAGCAGGGGGACAGGGGGCATCACTGAAGCTTTCTTT.